A single sample gave rise to the 4 T cell receptor beta chains below, sequenced in a study of response to subunit inactivated influenza vaccine. TCRdb passed the RT-PCR reads through MiXCR, listing each CDR3 protein once. The repertoire holds 400,000 to 550,000 distinct CDR3 sequences, with 25% as singletons. The input for sequencing was CD4+ T cells sorted from PBMCs, taken roughly 5 days after vaccination. The receptors here all came from a man in his fifties or sixties who received an inactivated influenza vaccine.

This clonotype was seen more than once but under ten times. The chain uses TRBV20-1 and TRBJ1-5, with D perhaps matching TRBD1 (5 bases). Trimming cost V 4 bases and J 15 bases, with 16 bases left between them. The germline V gene encodes CDR1 DFQATT and CDR2 SNEGSKA (reference sequence). This CDR3 has 11 amino acids. CDR3 loop: CSATGGDRGHF. In DNA, the CDR3 is TGCAGTGCTACGGGGGGGGACCGTGGGCATTTT.

In this sample, this clonotype turned up a few times. The V gene is TRBV7-8, the J gene TRBJ2-7; TRBD1 matches at 8 bases. Germline lookup yields CDR1 SGHVS and CDR2 FQNEAQ. Trimming removed 5 bases from V and 7 bases from J; junction bases left unmatched: 10. The CDR3 is 14 residues long. In nucleotides, the CDR3 is TGTGCCAGCAGCCACGGACAGGGAGTGGGGGAGCAGTACTTC. As protein: CASSHGQGVGEQYF. Full variable domain (remainder filled in from reference TRBV7-8 and TRBJ2-7): GAGVSQSPRYKVAKRGQDVALRCDPISGHVSLFWYQQALGQGPEFLTYFQNEAQLDKSGLPSDRFFAERPEGSVSTLKIQRTQQEDSAVYLCASSHGQGVGEQYFGPGTRLTVT.

In its sample, this clonotype was seen many times. The V and J genes are TRBV5-1 and TRBJ2-2; 7 nucleotides agree with TRBD1. The CDR3 loop spans 14 amino acids. The trim removed 1 base at V and 6 bases at J, leaving 3 bases unmatched. Germline CDR1 reads SGHRS; CDR2 reads YFSETQ. The CDR3 coding sequence is TGCGCCAGCAGCTTGAGACAGGGAGCCGGGGAGCTGTTTTTT. Translated, it gives CASSLRQGAGELFF. The full variable domain, with the rest looked up from reference TRBV5-1 and TRBJ2-2, is KAGVTQTPRYLIKTRGQQVTLSCSPISGHRSVSWYQQTPGQGLQFLFEYFSETQRNKGNFPGRFSGRQFSNSRSEMNVSTLELGDSALYLCASSLRQGAGELFFGEGSRLTVL.

The rearrangement uses TRBV7-2 and TRBJ2-4; no clear D gene. V lost 5 bases and J 2 bases, leaving 4 bases between the germline ends. Germline V gives CDR1 SGHTA, CDR2 FQGNSA. The length of the CDR3 is 12 residues. The CDR3 reads CASSQTKNIQYF. Here the CDR3 DNA reads TGTGCCAGCAGCCAAACCAAAAACATTCAGTACTTC.